This T cell receptor beta chain is from a study of blood T cell repertoires in COVID-19. Assay: immunoSEQ multiplex PCR; the TCRdb copy retains only in-frame clones and omits some. The repertoire holds under 300,000 clones, with around 85% as singletons. The CDR3 length is 16 residues. The V gene's germline CDR1 is DFQATT and CDR2 SNEGSKA (reference sequence). V was pared by 3 bases and J by 1 base, with 13 bases between. The sequenced material came from PBMCs or T cells enriched from blood (not recorded which). The chain combines TRBV20-1 with TRBJ1-6, with no clear D. The sequence was collected from a woman aged 40-49 years with acute COVID-19. CDR3 protein: CSASKSGGSYNSPLHF. The CDR3 DNA follows: TGCAGTGCTAGTAAATCGGGAGGTTCCTATAATTCACCCCTCCACTTT.